A single sample gave rise to the 15 T cell receptor beta chains below, sequenced in a study of T cell responses to AZD1222 COVID-19 vaccine. Produced via immunoSEQ multiplex PCR; TCRdb's table is partial and in-frame only. The table lists roughly 120,000 clones, roughly 87% of them singletons. The starting material was peripheral blood, obtained on day 0 of AZD1222 vaccination. These TCRs come from an adult in good health.

Only a few counts were recorded for this clone. This sample also contains other DNA sequences that code for the same CDR3. The DNA for the CDR3 is TGCAGCGTTGAAGTTGCGGACTACGAGCAGTACTTC. Translated: CSVEVADYEQYF. This chain links TRBV29-1 with TRBJ2-7; the D is unclear. CDR3 length: 12 residues. Germline CDR1 and CDR2: SQVTM and ANQGSEA. V lost 1 base and J lost 3, with 7 bases in between.

This clone was picked up a small number of times. V and J are TRBV28 and TRBJ2-3; maybe TRBD2 (5 bases). CDR1 MDHEN and CDR2 SYDVKM come from the germline V gene. Trimming cost V 3 bases and J 1 base, with 8 bases left between them. The CDR3 loop spans 14 amino acids. CDR3: CASSFLSGTDTQYF. The DNA for the CDR3 is TGTGCCAGCAGTTTCCTTAGCGGCACAGATACGCAGTATTTT.

The chain carries TRBV30 and TRBJ1-3; no firm D call. CDR3 length: 13 residues. Deletions cut 3 bases from V and 0 bases from J, with 6 bases between. Per the germline V gene, CDR1 is GTSNPN and CDR2 is SVGIG (reference sequence). CDR3 protein: CAWRGSSGNTIYF. DNA of the CDR3: TGTGCCTGGAGGGGGAGCTCTGGAAACACCATATATTTT.

Comment on this clone: The same CDR3 also results from other DNA sequences found in this sample. The V gene is TRBV3-1 (or the pseudogene TRBV3-2), the J gene TRBJ1-1; D not certain. Germline V gene data show CDR1 as LGHDT and CDR2 as YNNKEL (reference sequence). The CDR3 loop spans 13 amino acids. The V end lost 4 bases, the J end lost 0 bases, and 6 bases lay between the germline ends. In nucleotides, the CDR3 is TGTGCCAGCAGCCCGGACCTGAACACTGAAGCTTTCTTT. It yields the protein CASSPDLNTEAFF.

This clone was seen only a few times. Other DNA variants within this sample encode the same CDR3. The rearrangement uses TRBV27 and TRBJ2-2; D uncertain. The CDR3 has 12 amino acids. CDR1 and CDR2 (germline): MNHEY, SMNVEV (reference sequence). The V gene lost 0 bases and the J gene lost 4 bases, with 0 bases spanning the gap. For the CDR3, the DNA is TGTGCCAGCAGTTTATCCACCGGGGAGCTGTTTTTT. Its translation is CASSLSTGELFF.

V is TRBV6-1 and J is TRBJ1-1; D uncertain. This CDR3 has 18 residues. The germline CDR1 and CDR2 sequences are MNHNS and SASEGT. The germline V and J ends were trimmed by 2 bases and 1 base, with 20 bases remaining between them. CDR3 bases: TGTGCCAGCAGTGAAAGGCTACGGCTCCTCCCGGCGAACACTGAAGCTTTCTTT. This gives the protein CASSERLRLLPANTEAFF.

The J gene is TRBJ2-5, the V gene TRBV28, with 11 positions matching TRBD2. Germline V gene lookup returns CDR1 MDHEN and CDR2 SYDVKM. The CDR3 is 15 amino acids. Losses at the gene ends were 5 bases for V and 5 bases for J; bases not matched to a gene: 7. DNA for the CDR3: TGTGCCAGCAGTCGCCTAGCGGGGGGTCGGGAGACCCAGTACTTC. Protein sequence: CASSRLAGGRETQYF.

The genes are TRBV6-6 and TRBJ2-7; tentatively, D is TRBD1 (7 bases). V was clipped by 6 bases and J by 2 bases, with 14 bases between them. Per germline, CDR1 MNHNY and CDR2 SVGAGI (reference sequence). CDR3 length: 14 residues. The CDR3 protein is CASRPPGGTYEQYF. CDR3 bases: TGTGCCAGCAGGCCCCCAGGGGGGACCTACGAGCAGTACTTC.

V usage is TRBV30 and J usage is TRBJ1-4; tentative D call: TRBD1 (6 bases). This CDR3 has 15 residues. Germline-derived CDR1 and CDR2 are GTSNPN and SVGIG (reference sequence). V dropped 5 bases and J dropped 5 bases, with 18 bases sitting between them. The DNA of the CDR3 is TGTGCCTGGGGCCTCGGGGGCGCGGGGAATGAAAAACTGTTTTTT. It translates to CAWGLGGAGNEKLFF.

V is TRBV11-2 and J is TRBJ2-7, with D unclear. V was pared by 3 bases and J by 5 bases, with 8 bases between. The CDR3 runs to 12 residues. CDR1 SGHAT and CDR2 FQNNGV come from the germline V gene. The DNA of the CDR3 is TGTGCCAGCAGCTTGGCCCACAACGAGCAGTACTTC. Amino acids: CASSLAHNEQYF.

This chain uses TRBV4-2 with TRBJ1-5; the match to TRBD1 covers 9 bases. The CDR3 consists of 15 residues. The J segment lost 5 bases and the V segment lost 2 bases, leaving 4 bases of the junction unmatched. CDR1 and CDR2 (germline): LGHNA, YNFKEQ. The CDR3 reads CASSQTGGSYQPQHF. For the CDR3, the DNA is TGTGCCAGCAGCCAAACAGGGGGCAGCTATCAGCCCCAGCATTTT.

This clone appeared a few times. The V and J genes are TRBV28 and TRBJ1-5; 8 nucleotides match TRBD1. Germline V gene data show CDR1 as MDHEN and CDR2 as SYDVKM. The length of the CDR3 is 14 residues. The V segment lost 6 bases and the J segment 7 bases; nucleotides outside the gene matches: 8. CDR3 region: CASRPPGGGQPQHF. CDR3 bases: TGTGCCAGCAGGCCCCCAGGGGGCGGCCAGCCCCAGCATTTT.

The CDR3 bases are TGTGCCAGCAGTTTTGTTATGACCCCCAACGGAGCTTTCTTT. This gives the protein CASSFVMTPNGAFF. The chain combines TRBV28 with TRBJ1-1, with unresolved D. The length of the CDR3 is 14 residues. Germline V gives CDR1 MDHEN, CDR2 SYDVKM. Between the trimmed V and J ends, which lost 3 bases and 10 bases, there was a span of 18 bases. Drawing the rest from reference TRBV28 and TRBJ1-1, the complete variable domain is DVKVTQSSRYLVKRTGEKVFLECVQDMDHENMFWYRQDPGLGLRLIYFSYDVKMKEKGDIPEGYSVSREKKERFSLILESASTNQTSMYLCASSFVMTPNGAFFGQGTRLTVV.

The genes are TRBV5-1 and TRBJ2-7; maybe TRBD2 (7 bases). Germline V gives CDR1 SGHRS, CDR2 YFSETQ. V was cut by 4 bases and J by 5 bases, with 16 bases left in between. This CDR3 is 14 amino acids long. CDR3 sequence reads: CASSPGGLFDEQYF. The CDR3, as DNA: TGCGCCAGCAGCCCCGGGGGGCTATTCGACGAGCAGTACTTC.

J is TRBJ1-2 and V is TRBV28; D possibly corresponds to TRBD1 (5 bases). This CDR3 is 12 amino acids long. The germline V gene encodes CDR1 MDHEN and CDR2 SYDVKM. V gave up 5 bases and J gave up 4 bases, with 8 bases separating them. The CDR3: CASSRGGYGYTF. CDR3 sequence (DNA): TGTGCCAGCAGTAGGGGCGGCTATGGCTACACCTTC.